The rows below give T cell receptor beta chains drawn from one sample of a study of CD8+ T cells in alopecia areata. Method: immunoSEQ multiplex PCR; TCRdb's copy keeps in-frame clones and lacks some. The profile shows 180,000 or so clones, 45% to 60% of them singletons. This specimen was CD8+ T cells sorted from blood, taken at roughly week 53, from a patient treated with tofacitinib. These receptors came from a human donor with alopecia areata. The CDR3 runs from the conserved cysteine through the conserved F or W. D genes are given only for firm matches. Some rows mark clone size as missing; the rest say once, few, many or name a class of expanded clone.

abundance	v_gene	j_gene	d_gene	CDR3aa	CDR3nt
-	TRBV5-4	TRBJ2-4	TRBD1	CASSLGIRDRNIQYF	TGTGCCAGCAGCTTGGGTATCCGGGACAGAAACATTCAGTACTTC
-	TRBV9	TRBJ1-1	-	CASSAGETPEAFF	TGTGCCAGCAGCGCGGGGGAGACACCTGAAGCTTTCTTT
-	TRBV4-3	TRBJ1-1	-	CASSQAGWGTEAFF	TGCGCCAGCAGCCAAGCAGGGTGGGGCACTGAAGCTTTCTTT
-	TRBV7-2	TRBJ2-1	TRBD2	CASSLVGTSGGMDEQFF	TGTGCCAGCAGCTTAGTAGGGACTAGCGGGGGGATGGATGAGCAGTTCTTC
-	TRBV5-1	TRBJ1-6	-	CASSLRGSYNSPLHF	TGCGCCAGCAGCTTGAGGGGCAGCTATAATTCACCCCTCCACTTT
-	TRBV30	TRBJ2-3	TRBD2	CAWSAYSGGFTDTQYF	TGTGCCTGGAGTGCTTACAGCGGGGGGTTCACAGATACGCAGTATTTT
-	TRBV6-1	TRBJ2-2	-	CASSEKRAGELFF	TGTGCCAGCAGTGAAAAGAGGGCCGGGGAGCTGTTTTTT
-	TRBV10-3	TRBJ1-2	TRBD1	CAIGGTGIENYGYTF	TGTGCCATCGGGGGGACAGGGATCGAGAACTATGGCTACACCTTC
-	TRBV7-4	TRBJ2-5	TRBD1	CASSVDRPGAQYF	TGTGCCAGCAGCGTGGACAGGCCCGGAGCCCAGTACTTC
-	TRBV15	TRBJ2-1	TRBD2	CATSSYSGGPYNEQFF	TGTGCCACCAGCAGTTATAGCGGGGGACCCTACAATGAGCAGTTCTTC
-	TRBV27	TRBJ1-2	TRBD1	CASSSRGTYGYTF	TGTGCCAGCAGCTCCAGGGGGACCTATGGCTACACCTTC
-	TRBV5-1	TRBJ2-5	-	CASHEIREDVFETQYF	TGCGCCAGCCACGAAATCAGGGAAGATGTTTTTGAGACCCAGTACTTC
few	TRBV6-5	TRBJ2-7	-	CASSYSGLQYEQYF	TGTGCCAGCAGTTACTCTGGGCTCCAATACGAGCAGTACTTC
-	TRBV19	TRBJ2-7	-	CATRDSYEQYF	TGTGCCACCCGGGACTCCTACGAGCAGTACTTC
-	TRBV4-3	TRBJ2-7	-	CASSQADRDYEQYF	TGCGCCAGCAGCCAAGCGGACAGAGATTACGAGCAGTACTTC
few	TRBV30	TRBJ2-5	TRBD1	CAWSVRDRGRETQYF	TGTGCCTGGAGTGTCCGAGACAGGGGGCGAGAGACCCAGTACTTC
-	TRBV6-6	TRBJ1-1	-	CASSRNTEAFF	TGTGCCAGCAGTCGGAACACTGAAGCTTTCTTT
-	TRBV6-5	TRBJ2-5	TRBD1	CASSRTGPETQYF	TGTGCCAGCAGTCGGACAGGGCCGGAGACCCAGTACTTC
-	TRBV5-6	TRBJ2-7	TRBD1	CASSFVGTGAYEQYF	TGTGCCAGCAGCTTTGTCGGGACAGGGGCCTACGAGCAGTACTTC
few	TRBV14	TRBJ2-5	-	CASSHTGQRLQLYQETQYF	TGTGCCAGCAGCCATACAGGACAGAGACTACAATTGTACCAAGAGACCCAGTACTTC
-	TRBV7-6	TRBJ2-6	-	CASSLGTVHSGANVLTF	TGTGCCAGCAGCTTAGGGACAGTGCACTCTGGGGCCAACGTCCTGACTTTC
-	TRBV25-1	TRBJ1-2	TRBD1	CASSVAGTGLPFF	TGTGCCAGCAGTGTGGCCGGGACAGGCCTCCCCTTCTTC
-	TRBV20-1	TRBJ2-5	-	CSAAGETQYF	TGCAGTGCTGCTGGGGAGACCCAGTACTTC
few	TRBV4-3	TRBJ1-4	-	CASSQDSRDEKLFF	TGCGCCAGCAGCCAAGATTCCAGGGATGAAAAACTGTTTTTT
-	TRBV5-6	TRBJ2-7	TRBD2	CASSLTGLAGYEQYF	TGTGCCAGCAGCTTAACGGGACTAGCGGGGTACGAGCAGTACTTC
-	TRBV5-6	TRBJ1-4	-	CASSLVQPNEKLFF	TGTGCCAGCAGCTTGGTCCAGCCTAATGAAAAACTGTTTTTT
-	TRBV9	TRBJ2-2	-	CASSLRGSNTGELFF	TGTGCCAGCAGTTTACGGGGGAGCAACACCGGGGAGCTGTTTTTT
-	TRBV13	TRBJ2-2	-	CASSPFSGDTGELFF	TGTGCCAGCAGCCCATTCTCGGGGGACACCGGGGAGCTGTTTTTT
once	TRBV6-6	TRBJ1-2	TRBD1	CATGDSYGYTF	TGTGCCACCGGGGACAGCTATGGCTACACCTTC
-	TRBV5-1	TRBJ1-6	-	CASRSGGYNSPLHF	TGCGCCAGCAGATCGGGGGGCTATAATTCACCCCTCCACTTT
few	TRBV29-1	TRBJ2-2	-	CSVATAANTGELFF	TGCAGCGTTGCGACAGCCGCGAACACCGGGGAGCTGTTTTTT
-	TRBV7-9	TRBJ2-3	-	CAVSVGGTDTQYF	TGTGCCGTCTCGGTGGGGGGCACAGATACGCAGTATTTT
few	TRBV30	TRBJ2-7	-	CAWTEGTDEQYF	TGTGCCTGGACCGAGGGGACGGACGAGCAGTACTTC
-	TRBV6-5	TRBJ2-7	-	CASSYPRAGIYEQYF	TGTGCCAGCAGTTACCCCAGGGCAGGGATCTACGAGCAGTACTTC
few	TRBV10-3	TRBJ2-3	-	CAISEGGDTQYF	TGTGCCATCAGTGAAGGAGGGGATACGCAGTATTTT
-	TRBV27	TRBJ1-2	-	CASSPDRTRYTF	TGTGCCAGCAGTCCCGACAGGACGCGCTACACCTTC
-	TRBV14	TRBJ1-1	-	CASSQGSESNTEAFF	TGTGCCAGCAGCCAGGGCAGCGAATCCAACACTGAAGCTTTCTTT
-	TRBV27	TRBJ2-5	-	CASRAPEGTQYF	TGTGCCAGCAGGGCTCCCGAAGGGACCCAGTACTTC
many	TRBV10-3	TRBJ2-7	-	CAIRDSSYEQYF	TGTGCCATCAGGGACAGCTCCTACGAGCAGTACTTC
-	TRBV2	TRBJ1-6	-	CASSFRDAANNSPLHF	TGTGCCAGCAGTTTCCGGGACGCAGCAAATAATTCACCCCTCCACTTT
-	TRBV5-4	TRBJ2-7	-	CASSLANGQRTYEQYF	TGTGCCAGCAGCTTGGCCAACGGACAGAGAACCTACGAGCAGTACTTC
-	TRBV27	TRBJ2-3	-	CASSPRTLSTDTQYF	TGTGCCAGCAGCCCCCGGACCCTGAGCACAGATACGCAGTATTTT
few	TRBV4-3	TRBJ1-4	TRBD1	CASSLLTGTAHEKLFF	TGCGCCAGCAGCCTCTTAACCGGGACAGCACACGAAAAACTGTTTTTT
few	TRBV7-2	TRBJ2-5	TRBD2	CASSPPGGETQYF	TGTGCCAGCAGTCCTCCGGGGGGGGAGACCCAGTACTTC
-	TRBV11-2	TRBJ2-2	TRBD1	CASSHTGGTGELFF	TGTGCCAGCAGCCATACAGGGGGCACCGGGGAGCTGTTTTTT
few	TRBV9	TRBJ2-1	TRBD1	CASSVGGGSNEQFF	TGTGCCAGCAGCGTAGGAGGGGGCTCCAATGAGCAGTTCTTC
few	TRBV5-1	TRBJ2-5	TRBD1	CASSLAAPKGQAKTETQYF	TGCGCCAGCAGCTTGGCCGCTCCTAAGGGACAGGCTAAGACAGAGACCCAGTACTTC